This T cell receptor beta chain was obtained from a study of shared clonotypes between healthy human individuals. Study-wide results and caveats: About 5% was the fraction of naive CD4 clonotypes found shared across a few donors. Exclusively blood specimens were collected; tissue repertoires likely differ.

Cells designated naive CD8 were CD45RO-negative and were positively selected for CCR7, with terminally differentiated effector memory CD45RA+ cells excluded. Profiling relied on immunoSEQ multiplex PCR, and the TCRdb table lists in-frame clones only, not all of them. The table lists around 600,000 clones, about 98% of them singletons. V was shortened by 6 bases and J by 6 bases, with 7 bases between the two germline ends. Germline V gene data show CDR1 as SGHKS and CDR2 as YYEKEE (reference sequence). The CDR3 has 11 amino acids. On this clone itself: Its target is not known.

The chain employs TRBV5-5 and TRBJ2-1; possibly TRBD2 for D (6 bases). Sequencing input: naive CD8+ T cells sorted from blood. The clonotype comes from a man aged 25 to 40 in good health. CDR3 DNA sequence: TGTGCCAGCATGGGGGGCAATGAGCAGTTCTTC. This gives the protein CASMGGNEQFF.